This TCR beta chain was captured in a study of T cell responses to AZD1222 COVID-19 vaccine. The CDR3 has 14 residues. Trimming stripped 8 bases from V and 7 bases from J, with 18 bases between. Germline V CDR1 and CDR2: MDHEN, SYDVKM. Repertoires were generated with immunoSEQ multiplex PCR, while TCRdb's copy carries only in-frame clones and drops some. The data hold 120,000 to 150,000 clones, with nearly 90% observed a single time. General study results and limits: Baseline seropositivity occurred in only a handful of AZD1222 recipients.

About this clone: Its antigen is not identified.

The receptor comes from an adult in good health. Material: peripheral blood, obtained on day 0 of AZD1222 vaccination. The V call is TRBV28, the J call TRBJ1-5; the D gene is possibly TRBD1 (5 bases). This chain's CDR3 is CASHTGQGGQPQHF. The CDR3 DNA is TGTGCCAGCCATACCGGCCAGGGAGGCCAGCCCCAGCATTTT.